Sequencing of this T cell receptor beta chain was carried out in a study of human T cells and chemical hapten exposure. This clonotype appeared a few times. In TCRdb, the RACE reads were re-called with MiXCR into one record per CDR3 protein. This table holds under 60,000 distinct CDR3 sequences, approximately 10% found once. CDR1 SGDLS and CDR2 YYNGEE come from the germline V gene. This CDR3 comprises 14 residues. Trimming left V 3 bases short and J 6 bases short, with 15 bases between. Time point of the sample: patch test 1, 2 weeks after DPC sensitization. Treatment indicated: therapeutic diphenylcyclopropenone sensitization with weekly scalp DPC. Unfractionated whole blood was the source from which total RNA was extracted.

This clonotype was obtained from a woman aged 35 to 49 with alopecia areata. Some clones in this sample may be carry-over from other donors' samples. The source was whole blood, collected in connection with sensitization to the hapten diphenylcyclopropenone (DPC). The V gene is TRBV9, the J gene TRBJ1-1, with D unclear. CDR3 in DNA: TGTGCCAGCAGCGCCGTGGGGATAACGGCTGAAGCTTTCTTT. Translating gives CASSAVGITAEAFF.